This TCR beta chain was found in a study of blood T cell repertoires in COVID-19. V shed 3 bases and J shed 3 bases, with 8 bases lying between them. The CDR3 runs 13 residues. Per the germline V gene, CDR1 is KGHSH and CDR2 is LQKENI. The repertoire was sequenced with immunoSEQ multiplex PCR; TCRdb's copy has only in-frame clones and lacks some. The data hold 150,000 to 180,000 clones, with approximately 83% observed a single time. This chain uses TRBV18 with TRBJ1-1; D is unresolved. The sequence derives from a woman aged 55-69 years with acute or convalescent COVID-19. The sequencing sample was made of peripheral blood. The CDR3 nucleotides are TGTGCCAGCTCACCTCAGAGGGACACTGAAGCTTTCTTT. Its translation: CASSPQRDTEAFF.